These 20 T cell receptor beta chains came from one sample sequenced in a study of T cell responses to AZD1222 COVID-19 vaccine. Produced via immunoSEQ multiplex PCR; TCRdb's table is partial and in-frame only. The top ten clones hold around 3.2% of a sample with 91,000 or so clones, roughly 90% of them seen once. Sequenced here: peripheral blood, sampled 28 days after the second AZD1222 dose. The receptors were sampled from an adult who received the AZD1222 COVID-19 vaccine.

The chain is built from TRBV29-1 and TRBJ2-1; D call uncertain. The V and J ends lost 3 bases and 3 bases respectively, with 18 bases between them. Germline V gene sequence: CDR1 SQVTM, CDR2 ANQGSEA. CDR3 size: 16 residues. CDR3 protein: CSVDTPTVPLYNEQFF. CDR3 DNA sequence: TGCAGCGTTGACACCCCCACAGTCCCCCTCTACAATGAGCAGTTCTTC.

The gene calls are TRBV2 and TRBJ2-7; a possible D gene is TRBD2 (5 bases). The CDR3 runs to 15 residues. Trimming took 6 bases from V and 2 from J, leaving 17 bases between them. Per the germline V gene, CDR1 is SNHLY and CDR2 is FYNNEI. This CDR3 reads CASRTLAGDPYEQYF. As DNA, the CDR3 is TGTGCCAGCAGAACCTTGGCGGGCGACCCCTACGAGCAGTACTTC.

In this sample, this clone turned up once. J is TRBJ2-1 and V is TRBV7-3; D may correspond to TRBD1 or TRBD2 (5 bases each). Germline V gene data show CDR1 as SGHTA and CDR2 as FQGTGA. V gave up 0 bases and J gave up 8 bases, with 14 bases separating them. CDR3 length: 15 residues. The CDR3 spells CASSLTGTQGDEQFF. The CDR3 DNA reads TGTGCCAGCAGCTTAACCGGGACGCAAGGCGATGAGCAGTTCTTC. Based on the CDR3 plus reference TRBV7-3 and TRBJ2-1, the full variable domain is GAGVSQTPSNKVTEKGKYVELRCDPISGHTALYWYRQSLGQGPEFLIYFQGTGAADDSGLPNDRFFAVRPEGSVSTLKIQRTERGDSAVYLCASSLTGTQGDEQFFGPGTRLTVL.

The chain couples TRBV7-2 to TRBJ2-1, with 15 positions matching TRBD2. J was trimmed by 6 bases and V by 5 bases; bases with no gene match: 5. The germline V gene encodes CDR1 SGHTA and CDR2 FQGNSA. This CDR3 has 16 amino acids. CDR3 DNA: TGTGCCAGCAGCCCTCCGGGACTAGCGGGGGGCAATGAGCAGTTCTTC. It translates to CASSPPGLAGGNEQFF.

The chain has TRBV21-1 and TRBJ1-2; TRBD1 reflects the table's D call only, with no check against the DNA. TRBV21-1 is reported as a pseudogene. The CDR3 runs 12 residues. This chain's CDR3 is CASSKGTYGYTF. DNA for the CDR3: TGTGCCAGCAGCAAAGGGACATATGGCTACACCTTC.

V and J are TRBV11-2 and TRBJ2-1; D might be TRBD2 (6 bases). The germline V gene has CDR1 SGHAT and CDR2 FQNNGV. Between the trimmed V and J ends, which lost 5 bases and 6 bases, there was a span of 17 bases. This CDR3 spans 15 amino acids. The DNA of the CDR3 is TGTGCCAGCAGCCCCGGGGGTCTACCGAGCAATGAGCAGTTCTTC. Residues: CASSPGGLPSNEQFF. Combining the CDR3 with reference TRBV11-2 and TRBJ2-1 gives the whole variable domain EAGVAQSPRYKIIEKRQSVAFWCNPISGHATLYWYQQILGQGPKLLIQFQNNGVVDDSQLPKDRFSAERLKGVDSTLKIQPAKLEDSAVYLCASSPGGLPSNEQFFGPGTRLTVL.

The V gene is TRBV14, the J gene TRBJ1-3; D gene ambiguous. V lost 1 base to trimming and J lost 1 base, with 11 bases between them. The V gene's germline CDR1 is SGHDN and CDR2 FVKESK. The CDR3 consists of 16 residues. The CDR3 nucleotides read TGTGCCAGCAGCCAAGCCGCCCTGAGATCTGGAAACACCATATATTTT. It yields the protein CASSQAALRSGNTIYF.

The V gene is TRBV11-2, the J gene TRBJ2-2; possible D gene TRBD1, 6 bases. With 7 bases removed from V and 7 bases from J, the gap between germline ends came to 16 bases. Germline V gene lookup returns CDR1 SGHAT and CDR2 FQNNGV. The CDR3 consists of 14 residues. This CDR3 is CASTWGPPYGELFF. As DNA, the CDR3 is TGTGCCAGCACCTGGGGGCCGCCATACGGGGAGCTGTTTTTT.

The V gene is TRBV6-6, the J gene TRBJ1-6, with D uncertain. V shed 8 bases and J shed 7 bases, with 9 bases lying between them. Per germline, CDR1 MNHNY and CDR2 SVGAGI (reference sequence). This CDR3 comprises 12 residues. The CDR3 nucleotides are TGTGCCAGCGGTACGGCAAATTCACCCCTCCACTTT. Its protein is CASGTANSPLHF.

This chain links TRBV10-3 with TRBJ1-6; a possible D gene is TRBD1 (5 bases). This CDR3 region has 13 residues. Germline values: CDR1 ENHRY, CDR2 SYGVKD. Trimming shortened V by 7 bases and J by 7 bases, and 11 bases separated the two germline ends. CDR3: CAITPGPNSPLHF. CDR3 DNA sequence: TGTGCCATCACCCCGGGACCCAATTCACCCCTCCACTTT.

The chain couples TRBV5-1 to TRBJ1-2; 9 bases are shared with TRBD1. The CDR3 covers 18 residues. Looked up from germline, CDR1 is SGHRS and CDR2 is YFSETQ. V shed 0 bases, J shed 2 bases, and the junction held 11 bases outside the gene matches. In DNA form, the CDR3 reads TGCGCCAGCAGCTTGGGGATGGACAGGGGCGTATTGAACTATGGCTACACCTTC. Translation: CASSLGMDRGVLNYGYTF.

CDR3 residues: CASKFGGGLGQFF. The CDR3 region has the DNA TGTGCCAGCAAGTTTGGGGGGGGCCTGGGGCAGTTCTTC. The chain recombines TRBV2 with TRBJ2-1; possible D gene TRBD2, 7 bases. V lost 7 bases and J 12 bases, leaving 19 bases between the germline ends. This CDR3 has 13 residues. Germline V lookup: CDR1 SNHLY, CDR2 FYNNEI.

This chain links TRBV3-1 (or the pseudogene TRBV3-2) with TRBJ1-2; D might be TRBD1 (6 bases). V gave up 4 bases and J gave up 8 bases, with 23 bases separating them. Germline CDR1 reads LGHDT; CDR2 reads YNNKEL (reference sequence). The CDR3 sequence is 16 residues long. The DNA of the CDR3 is TGTGCCAGCAGCCCCGCCGGGGGGCGTCTCCTGGGGGGCTACACCTTC. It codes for CASSPAGGRLLGGYTF.

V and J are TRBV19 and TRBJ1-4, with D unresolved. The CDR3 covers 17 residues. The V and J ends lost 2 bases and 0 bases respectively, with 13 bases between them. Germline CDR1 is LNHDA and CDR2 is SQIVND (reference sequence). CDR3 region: CASSIPGLNPTNEKLFF. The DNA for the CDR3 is TGTGCCAGTAGTATACCAGGACTGAACCCAACTAATGAAAAACTGTTTTTT.

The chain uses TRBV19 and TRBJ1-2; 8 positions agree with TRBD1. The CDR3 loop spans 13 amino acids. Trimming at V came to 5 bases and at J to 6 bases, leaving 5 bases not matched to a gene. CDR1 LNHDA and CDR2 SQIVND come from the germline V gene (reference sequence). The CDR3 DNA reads TGTGCCAGTAGTGCCTGGACAGGGAATGGCTACACCTTC. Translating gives CASSAWTGNGYTF.

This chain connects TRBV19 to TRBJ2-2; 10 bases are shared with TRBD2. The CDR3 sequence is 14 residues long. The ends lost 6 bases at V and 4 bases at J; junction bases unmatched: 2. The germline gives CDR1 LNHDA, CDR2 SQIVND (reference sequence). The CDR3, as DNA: TGTGCCAGTAGGGGACTAGCGAGCACCGGGGAGCTGTTTTTT. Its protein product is CASRGLASTGELFF. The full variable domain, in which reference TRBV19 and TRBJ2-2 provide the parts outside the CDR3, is DGGITQSPKYLFRKEGQNVTLSCEQNLNHDAMYWYRQDPGQGLRLIYYSQIVNDFQKGDIAEGYSVSREKKESFPLTVTSAQKNPTAFYLCASRGLASTGELFFGEGSRLTVL.

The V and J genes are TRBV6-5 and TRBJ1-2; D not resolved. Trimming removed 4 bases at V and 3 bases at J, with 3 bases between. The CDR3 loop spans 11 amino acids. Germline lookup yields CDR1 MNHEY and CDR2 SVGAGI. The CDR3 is CASSFDYGYTF. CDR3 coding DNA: TGTGCCAGCAGTTTCGACTATGGCTACACCTTC.

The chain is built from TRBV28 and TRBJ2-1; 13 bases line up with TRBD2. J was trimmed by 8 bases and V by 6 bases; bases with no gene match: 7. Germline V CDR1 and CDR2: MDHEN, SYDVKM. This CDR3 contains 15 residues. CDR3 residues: CASRVTSGGLDEQFF. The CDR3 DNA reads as TGTGCCAGCAGAGTGACTAGCGGGGGGTTAGATGAGCAGTTCTTC.

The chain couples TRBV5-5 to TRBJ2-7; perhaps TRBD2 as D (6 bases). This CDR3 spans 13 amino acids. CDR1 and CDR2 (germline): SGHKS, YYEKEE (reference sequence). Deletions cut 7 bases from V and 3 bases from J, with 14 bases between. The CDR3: CASGTEGHYEQYF. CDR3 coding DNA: TGTGCCAGCGGGACGGAGGGGCACTACGAGCAGTACTTC.

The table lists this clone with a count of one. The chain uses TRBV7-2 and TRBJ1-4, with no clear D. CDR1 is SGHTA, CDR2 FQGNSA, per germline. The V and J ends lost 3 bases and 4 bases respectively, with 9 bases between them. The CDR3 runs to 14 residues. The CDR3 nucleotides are TGTGCCAGCAGCTTCACCGGGAATAATGAAAAACTGTTTTTT. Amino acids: CASSFTGNNEKLFF. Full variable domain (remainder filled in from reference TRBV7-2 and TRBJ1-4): GAGVSQSPSNKVTEKGKDVELRCDPISGHTALYWYRQSLGQGLEFLIYFQGNSAPDKSGLPSDRFSAERTGGSVSTLTIQRTQQEDSAVYLCASSFTGNNEKLFFGSGTQLSVL.